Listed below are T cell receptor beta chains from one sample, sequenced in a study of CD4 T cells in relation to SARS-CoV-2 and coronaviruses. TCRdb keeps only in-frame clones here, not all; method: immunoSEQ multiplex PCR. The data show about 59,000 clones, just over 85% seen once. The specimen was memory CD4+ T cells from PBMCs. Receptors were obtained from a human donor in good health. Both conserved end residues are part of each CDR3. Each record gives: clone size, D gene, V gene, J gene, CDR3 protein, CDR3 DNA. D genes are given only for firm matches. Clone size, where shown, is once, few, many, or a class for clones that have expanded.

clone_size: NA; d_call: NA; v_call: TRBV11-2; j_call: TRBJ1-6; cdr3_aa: CASSVDRGSPLHF; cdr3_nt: TGTGCCAGCAGCGTCGACCGGGGGTCACCCCTCCACTTT
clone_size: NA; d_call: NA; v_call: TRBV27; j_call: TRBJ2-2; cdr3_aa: CATLDVGINTGELFF; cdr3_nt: TGTGCCACCCTCGATGTGGGAATCAACACCGGGGAGCTGTTTTTT
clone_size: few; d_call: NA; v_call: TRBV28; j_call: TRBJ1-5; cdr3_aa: CASSAPYSNQPQHF; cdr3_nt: TGTGCCAGCAGTGCGCCTTATAGCAATCAGCCCCAGCATTTT
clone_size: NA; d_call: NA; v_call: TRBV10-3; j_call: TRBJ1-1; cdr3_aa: CAIRTGTPNTEAFF; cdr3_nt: TGTGCCATCAGGACCGGGACACCAAACACTGAAGCTTTCTTT
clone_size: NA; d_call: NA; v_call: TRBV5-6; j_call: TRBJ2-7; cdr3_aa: CASSLFEREQYF; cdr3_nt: TGTGCCAGCAGCTTGTTCGAACGCGAGCAGTACTTC
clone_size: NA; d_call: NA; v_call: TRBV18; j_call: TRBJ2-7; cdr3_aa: CASSQGTPSYEQYF; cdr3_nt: TGTGCCAGCTCCCAGGGGACCCCCTCCTACGAGCAGTACTTC
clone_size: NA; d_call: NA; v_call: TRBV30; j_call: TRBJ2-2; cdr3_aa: CAWSVGNTGELFF; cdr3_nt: TGTGCCTGGAGTGTAGGGAACACCGGGGAGCTGTTTTTT
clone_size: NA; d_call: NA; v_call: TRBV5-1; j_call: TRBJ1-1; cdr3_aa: CASSFEGNTEAFF; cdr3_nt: TGCGCCAGCAGCTTTGAAGGGAACACTGAAGCTTTCTTT
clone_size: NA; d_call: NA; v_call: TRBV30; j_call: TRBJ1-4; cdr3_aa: CAWSRETPGSYLFF; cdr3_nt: TGTGCCTGGAGTCGGGAGACGCCTGGATCATACCTGTTTTTT
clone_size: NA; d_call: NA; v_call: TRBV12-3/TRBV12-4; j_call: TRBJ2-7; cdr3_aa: CASSRQRYEQYF; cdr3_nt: TGTGCCAGCAGTCGCCAACGATACGAGCAGTACTTC
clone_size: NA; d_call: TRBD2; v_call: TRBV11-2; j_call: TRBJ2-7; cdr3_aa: CASSLAPGLAGGEQYF; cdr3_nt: TGTGCCAGCAGCTTAGCCCCGGGACTAGCGGGAGGCGAGCAGTACTTC
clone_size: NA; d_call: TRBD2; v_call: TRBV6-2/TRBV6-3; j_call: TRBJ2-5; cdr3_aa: CASSYWSRLAGGTSQETQYF; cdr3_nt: TGTGCCAGCAGTTACTGGTCTCGACTAGCGGGCGGAACTTCCCAAGAGACCCAGTACTTC
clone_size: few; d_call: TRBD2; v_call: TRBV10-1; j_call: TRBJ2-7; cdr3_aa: CATTSSGSYEQYF; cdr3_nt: TGCGCCACCACGTCTAGCGGCTCCTACGAGCAGTACTTC
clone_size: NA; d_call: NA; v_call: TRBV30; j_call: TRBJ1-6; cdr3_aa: CAWSTHSSGSYNSPLHF; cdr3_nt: TGTGCCTGGAGTACCCACTCAAGCGGCTCCTATAATTCACCCCTCCACTTT
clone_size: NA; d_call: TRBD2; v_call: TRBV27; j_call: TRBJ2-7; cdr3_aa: CASATRGGSYEQYF; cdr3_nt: TGTGCCAGCGCAACCCGGGGGGGCTCCTACGAGCAGTACTTC
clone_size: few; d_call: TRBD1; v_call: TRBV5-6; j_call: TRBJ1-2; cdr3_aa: CASSMTGQANYGYTF; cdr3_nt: TGTGCCAGCAGCATGACAGGGCAAGCTAACTATGGCTACACCTTC
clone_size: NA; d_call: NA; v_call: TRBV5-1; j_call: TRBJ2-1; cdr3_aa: CASSLGTDQEQFF; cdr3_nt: TGCGCCAGCAGCTTGGGGACCGACCAGGAGCAGTTCTTC
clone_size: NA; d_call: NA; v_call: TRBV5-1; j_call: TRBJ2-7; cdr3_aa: CASSGGTSPQEQYF; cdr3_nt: TGCGCCAGCAGCGGGGGGACTTCCCCTCAGGAGCAGTACTTC
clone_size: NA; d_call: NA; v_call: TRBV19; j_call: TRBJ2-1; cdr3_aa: CASSISRVLSNEQFF; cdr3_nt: TGTGCCAGTAGTATATCAAGGGTTTTATCCAATGAGCAGTTCTTC
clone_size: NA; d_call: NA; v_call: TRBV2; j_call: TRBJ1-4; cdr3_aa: CASIRDNPNEKLFF; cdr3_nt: TGTGCCAGCATCCGGGACAATCCTAATGAAAAACTGTTTTTT
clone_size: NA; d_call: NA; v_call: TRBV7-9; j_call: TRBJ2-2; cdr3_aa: CASSLSLANTGELFF; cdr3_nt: TGTGCCAGCAGCTTAAGTCTGGCGAACACCGGGGAGCTGTTTTTT
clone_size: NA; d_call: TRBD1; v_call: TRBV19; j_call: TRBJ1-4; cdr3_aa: CASSMRQGFGEKLFF; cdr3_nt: TGTGCCAGTAGTATGAGACAGGGTTTCGGCGAAAAACTGTTTTTT
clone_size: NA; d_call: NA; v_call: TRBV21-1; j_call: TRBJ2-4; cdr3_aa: CASSGPSGTAKNIQYF; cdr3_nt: TGTGCCAGCAGCGGTCCTAGCGGGACTGCCAAAAACATTCAGTACTTC
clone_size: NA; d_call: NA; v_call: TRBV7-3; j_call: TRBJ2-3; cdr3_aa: CASSSRIRGVDTQYF; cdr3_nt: TGTGCCAGCAGCTCGCGGATTAGGGGAGTAGATACGCAGTATTTT
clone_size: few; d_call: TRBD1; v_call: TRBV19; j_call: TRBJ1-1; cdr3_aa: CASSKGQGRDTEAFF; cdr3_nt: TGTGCCAGTAGTAAAGGACAGGGAAGAGACACTGAAGCTTTCTTT
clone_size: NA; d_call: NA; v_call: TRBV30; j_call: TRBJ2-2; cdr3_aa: CAWSVRAGARPNTGELFF; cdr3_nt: TGTGCCTGGAGTGTACGGGCAGGGGCCAGACCGAACACCGGGGAGCTGTTTTTT
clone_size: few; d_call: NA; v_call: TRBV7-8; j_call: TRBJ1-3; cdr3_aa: CASSRQTRGSGNTIYF; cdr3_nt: TGTGCCAGCAGCCGACAGACCCGAGGGTCTGGAAACACCATATATTTT
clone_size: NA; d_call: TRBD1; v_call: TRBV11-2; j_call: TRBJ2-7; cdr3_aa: CASSVSTGGYEQYF; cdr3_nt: TGTGCCAGCAGCGTATCGACAGGGGGCTACGAGCAGTACTTC
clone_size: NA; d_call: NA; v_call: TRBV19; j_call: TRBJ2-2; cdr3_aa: CASRRDTNTGELFF; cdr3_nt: TGTGCCAGTAGGAGGGACACTAACACCGGGGAGCTGTTTTTT
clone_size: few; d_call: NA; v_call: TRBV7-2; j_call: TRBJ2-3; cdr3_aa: CASSRQGSDTQYF; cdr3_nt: TGTGCCAGCAGCCGTCAGGGGTCAGATACGCAGTATTTT
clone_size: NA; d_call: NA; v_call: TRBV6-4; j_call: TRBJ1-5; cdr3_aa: CASSDEKRQGNQPQHF; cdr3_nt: TGTGCCAGCAGTGACGAGAAGAGACAGGGCAATCAGCCCCAGCATTTT
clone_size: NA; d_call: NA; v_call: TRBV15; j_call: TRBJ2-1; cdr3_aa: CATSRDKSTGNYNEQFF; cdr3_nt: TGTGCCACCAGCAGAGATAAGAGCACAGGGAACTACAATGAGCAGTTCTTC
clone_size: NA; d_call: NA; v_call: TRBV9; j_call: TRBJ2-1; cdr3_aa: CASSASSSSYNEQFF; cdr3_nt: TGTGCCAGCAGCGCGTCCTCGAGCTCCTACAATGAGCAGTTCTTC
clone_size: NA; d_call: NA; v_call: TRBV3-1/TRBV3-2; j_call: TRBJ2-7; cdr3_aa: CASSLGRDTQEQYF; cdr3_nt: TGTGCCAGCAGCCTTGGCCGGGACACCCAGGAGCAGTACTTC
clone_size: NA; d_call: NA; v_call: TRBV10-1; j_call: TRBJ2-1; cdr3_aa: CASSVVAYSNEQFF; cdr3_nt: TGCGCCAGCAGTGTGGTAGCGTACTCCAATGAGCAGTTCTTC
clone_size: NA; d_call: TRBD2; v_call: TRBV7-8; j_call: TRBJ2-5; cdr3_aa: CASSLRLAGVETQYF; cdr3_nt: TGTGCCAGCAGCCTCCGACTAGCGGGAGTTGAGACCCAGTACTTC
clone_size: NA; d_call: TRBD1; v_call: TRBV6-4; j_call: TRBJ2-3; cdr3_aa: CASSLQGRDTQYF; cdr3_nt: TGTGCCAGCAGCCTACAGGGGCGAGATACGCAGTATTTT
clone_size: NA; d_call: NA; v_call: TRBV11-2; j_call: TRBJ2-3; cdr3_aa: CASSPRNGDTQYF; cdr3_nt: TGTGCCAGCAGCCCCCGCAACGGCGATACGCAGTATTTT
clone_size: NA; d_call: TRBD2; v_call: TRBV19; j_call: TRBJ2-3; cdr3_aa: CASSTTSGTLTDTQYF; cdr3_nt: TGTGCCAGTAGTACGACTAGCGGGACTTTGACAGATACGCAGTATTTT
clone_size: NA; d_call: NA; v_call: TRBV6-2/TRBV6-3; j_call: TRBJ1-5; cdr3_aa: CASSGLGGGNQPQHF; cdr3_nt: TGTGCCAGCAGCGGACTCGGGGGTGGCAATCAGCCCCAGCATTTT
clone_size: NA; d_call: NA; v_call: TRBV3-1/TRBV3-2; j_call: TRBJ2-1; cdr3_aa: CASSLGSKVVNEQFF; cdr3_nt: TGTGCCAGCAGCCTCGGCTCAAAGGTGGTTAATGAGCAGTTCTTC
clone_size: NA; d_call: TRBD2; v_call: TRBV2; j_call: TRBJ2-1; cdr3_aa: CASRRTSGGGEQFF; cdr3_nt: TGTGCCAGCAGGAGGACTAGCGGGGGGGGTGAGCAGTTCTTC
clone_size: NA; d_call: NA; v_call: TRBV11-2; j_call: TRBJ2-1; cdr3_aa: CASSLGSKQAGEQFF; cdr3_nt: TGTGCCAGCAGCTTAGGGTCTAAGCAAGCGGGCGAGCAGTTCTTC
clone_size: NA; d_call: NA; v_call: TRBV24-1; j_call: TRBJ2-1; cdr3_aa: CATSVASSYNEQFF; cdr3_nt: TGTGCCACCAGTGTGGCGAGCTCCTACAATGAGCAGTTCTTC
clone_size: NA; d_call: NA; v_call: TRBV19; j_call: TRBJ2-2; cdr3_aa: CASSIDLNTGELFF; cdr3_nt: TGTGCCAGTAGTATAGATTTGAACACCGGGGAGCTGTTTTTT
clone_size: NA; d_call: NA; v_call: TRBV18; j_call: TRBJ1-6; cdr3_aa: CASSPGSVRNSPLHF; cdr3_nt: TGTGCCAGCTCACCAGGGAGCGTTCGAAATTCACCCCTCCACTTT
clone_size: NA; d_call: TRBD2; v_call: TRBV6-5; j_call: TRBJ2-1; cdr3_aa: CASKASGIVSEQFF; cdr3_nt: TGTGCCAGCAAGGCCAGCGGGATTGTTAGTGAGCAGTTCTTC
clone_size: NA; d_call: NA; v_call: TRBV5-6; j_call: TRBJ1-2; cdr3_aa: CASSLGTLRHYGYTF; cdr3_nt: TGTGCCAGCAGCTTGGGGACCCTGAGGCACTATGGCTACACCTTC
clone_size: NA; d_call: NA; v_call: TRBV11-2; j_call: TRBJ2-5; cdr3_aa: CASSLMVGGGYQETQYF; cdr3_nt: TGTGCCAGCAGCTTAATGGTTGGCGGAGGCTACCAAGAGACCCAGTACTTC
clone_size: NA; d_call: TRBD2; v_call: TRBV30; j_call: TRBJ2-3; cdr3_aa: CAWTSGGGGADTQYF; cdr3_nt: TGTGCCTGGACCTCTGGAGGCGGGGGGGCAGATACGCAGTATTTT
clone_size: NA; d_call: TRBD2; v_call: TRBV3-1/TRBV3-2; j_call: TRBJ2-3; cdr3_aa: CASSRRGTSGGLNTDTQYF; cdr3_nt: TGTGCCAGCAGCCGTCGGGGGACTAGCGGGGGCCTTAACACAGATACGCAGTATTTT
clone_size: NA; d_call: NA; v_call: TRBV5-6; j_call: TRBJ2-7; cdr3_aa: CASSPRDRSYEQYF; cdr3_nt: TGTGCCAGCAGCCCCAGAGACCGATCCTACGAGCAGTACTTC
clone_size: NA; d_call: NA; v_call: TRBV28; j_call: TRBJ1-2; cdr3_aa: CASGTSGYGYTF; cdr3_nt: TGTGCCAGCGGCACCTCGGGCTATGGCTACACCTTC
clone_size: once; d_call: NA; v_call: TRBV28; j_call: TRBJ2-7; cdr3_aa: CASSFIGGGRTYEQYF; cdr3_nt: TGTGCCAGCAGTTTTATCGGCGGTGGCAGGACCTACGAGCAGTACTTC
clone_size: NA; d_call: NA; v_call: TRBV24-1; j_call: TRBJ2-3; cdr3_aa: CATSVGRTSTDTQYF; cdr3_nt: TGTGCCACCAGTGTTGGGAGGACTAGCACAGATACGCAGTATTTT
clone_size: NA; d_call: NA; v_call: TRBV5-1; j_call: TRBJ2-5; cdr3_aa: CASSMGETQYF; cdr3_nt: TGCGCCAGCAGCATGGGAGAGACCCAGTACTTC
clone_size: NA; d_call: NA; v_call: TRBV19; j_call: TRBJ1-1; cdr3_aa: CASSKAPENTEAFF; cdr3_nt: TGTGCCAGTAGTAAAGCACCGGAGAACACTGAAGCTTTCTTT
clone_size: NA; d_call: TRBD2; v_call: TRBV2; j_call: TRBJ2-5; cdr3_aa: CASSEWSGRPETQYF; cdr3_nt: TGTGCCAGCAGTGAATGGAGCGGGAGGCCAGAGACCCAGTACTTC